Following are 6 T cell receptor beta chains from one sample sequenced in a study of T-cell reconstitution after alpha-beta-depleted transplantation in children. Unique molecular identifiers were incorporated during preparation of the TCRbeta library. MiXCR, applied by TCRdb to the PCR reads, yields one record per CDR3 protein. This table holds 200,000 to 250,000 distinct CDR3 sequences, about 9.5% found once. The sequences come from PBMCs from the stem cell graft donor, collected from the stem cell graft. Receptors were obtained from a human donor who donated a stem cell graft to a child with acute lymphoblastic leukemia.

At least ten counts were recorded for this clonotype. This chain links TRBV3-1 with TRBJ2-3, with no clear D. V lost 1 base, J lost 0 bases, and 8 bases lay in between. Germline CDR1 reads LGHDT; CDR2 reads YNNKEL (reference sequence). The CDR3 covers 15 residues. Here the CDR3 reads CASSQVPSSTDTQYF. CDR3 sequence (DNA): TGTGCCAGCAGCCAAGTCCCCTCTAGCACAGATACGCAGTATTTT.

The chain carries TRBV11-2 and TRBJ2-5, with D perhaps TRBD2 (5 bases). The CDR3 has 14 amino acids. In germline, CDR1 is SGHAT, CDR2 FQNNGV. Trimming took off 3 bases at V and 2 bases at J, with 10 bases between the two ends. CDR3 DNA: TGTGCCAGCAGCTTCAATCCGGGGCAAGAGACCCAGTACTTC. This encodes CASSFNPGQETQYF.

This clonotype was detected only a few times. The chain carries TRBV7-9 and TRBJ1-1; tentatively, D is TRBD1 (5 bases). V lost 5 bases to trimming and J lost 5 bases, with 21 bases between them. CDR1 SEHNR and CDR2 FQNEAQ come from the germline V gene (reference sequence). This CDR3 contains 16 residues. The CDR3 spells CASSPQGTGGKTEAFF. The DNA of the CDR3 is TGTGCCAGCAGCCCCCAGGGAACAGGTGGGAAAACTGAAGCTTTCTTT.

This clonotype was picked up a small number of times. The V call is TRBV7-8, the J call TRBJ2-5; D is perhaps TRBD2 (6 bases). With 2 bases removed from V and 4 bases from J, the gap between germline ends came to 14 bases. The CDR3 runs to 15 residues. Germline-derived CDR1 and CDR2 are SGHVS and FQNEAQ. The CDR3 DNA reads TGTGCCAGCAGCTTATCCCCGGGCGGGGTAGAGACCCAGTACTTC. Protein sequence: CASSLSPGGVETQYF. Together with reference TRBV7-8 and TRBJ2-5, the CDR3 gives the full variable domain: GAGVSQSPRYKVAKRGQDVALRCDPISGHVSLFWYQQALGQGPEFLTYFQNEAQLDKSGLPSDRFFAERPEGSVSTLKIQRTQQEDSAVYLCASSLSPGGVETQYFGPGTRLLVL.

This clonotype was seen repeatedly, ten times or more. This sequence joins TRBV7-2 and TRBJ2-5, with 12 bases fitting TRBD2. V shed 4 bases and J 1 base; nucleotides not matched to a gene: 1. This CDR3 is built from 15 residues. In germline, CDR1 is SGHTA, CDR2 FQGNSA. The CDR3 reads CASSSGLAGQETQYF. In DNA form, the CDR3 reads TGTGCCAGCAGCTCGGGACTAGCGGGCCAAGAGACCCAGTACTTC.

The sample holds many counts of this clonotype. The chain is built from TRBV6-1 and TRBJ1-2; 9 nucleotides align to TRBD1. Looked up from germline, CDR1 is MNHNS and CDR2 is SASEGT. The CDR3 runs to 15 residues. The trim removed 6 bases at V and 4 bases at J, leaving 9 bases unmatched. CDR3 loop: CASSPGQGQRYGYTF. CDR3 nucleotide sequence: TGTGCCAGCAGCCCGGGACAGGGCCAGCGCTATGGCTACACCTTC.